This T cell receptor (beta chain) is drawn from a study of HIV-infected patients and healthy controls. Whole blood was used without fractionation, so all unsorted peripheral T cells were included. Study-level findings and limits: The seeming recovery of the Gini index after therapy in HIV-infected patients vanished in size-matched data. MAIT alpha-chain CDR3s were frequent in healthy controls, depleted in HIV+. CDR3 sharing between individuals was lower in HIV-infected patients than in healthy controls.

Losses at the gene ends were 1 base for V and 5 bases for J; bases not matched to a gene: 8. Germline values: CDR1 MNHEY, CDR2 SVGAGI. This CDR3 contains 16 residues. This clonotype has a count of ten or more. What it binds is unknown. Alpha and beta constant-region primers primed reverse transcription of around 500 ng RNA. Each of the alpha and beta chains got its own library through chain-specific third strand synthesis with indices. TCRdb independently ran MiXCR on the 5' RACE reads; one entry per CDR3 protein. Here the sample spans approximately 25,000 distinct CDR3 sequences, approximately 9% being singletons.

The chain employs TRBV6-5 and TRBJ2-3; 8 nucleotides line up with TRBD2. The sequenced sample consisted of blood. The source is an adult in good health. CDR3 nucleotides: TGTGCCAGCAGTTACTTCCGGGGGGGGCGGCAAGATACGCAGTATTTT. It specifies CASSYFRGGRQDTQYF.